This T cell receptor beta chain came from a study of cytomegalovirus exposure and HLA in healthy donors (TCRdb year 2017). Study-level background: According to an earlier analysis of 587 of the donors, about 190 million T cells yielded 95 million to 140 million unique TCR beta sequences and about 300 Gb of sequence data. A later analysis re-analyzed previously published TCR beta repertoires from 666 donors and added high-resolution HLA genotyping to study TCR occurrence patterns. An earlier analysis of 587 of the donors used high-throughput TCR beta sequencing to judge whether each TCR beta V gene segment behaved as functional or pseudogenic. To predict cytomegalovirus infection status, the study brought together high-throughput TCR immunosequencing, statistical association of individual TCRs with disease status, and machine learning. A later genetic analysis used genome-wide SNP genotypes for about three fifths of the 666 donors, treating that subset as a discovery cohort. All discovery cohort repertoires had been generated on a single sequencing platform. Of the approximately 400 genotyped donors, around 81% fell in the genetic ancestry cluster associated with self-reported Caucasian donors. The study aimed to test whether signatures of past pathogen exposure could be identified by cataloging public T cell receptors. HLA typing included class I and class II loci at four-digit resolution. Around 320 gigabases of sequencing data and 78 million or so unique TCR sequences were included in an early release covering around 600 HLA-typed donors. A separate validation cohort of approximately 120 different subjects was used in addition to the roughly 700-subject first cohort. The later analysis used no new phenotypic data to find candidate immune exposures, relying instead on TCR beta sequences and their occurrence across donors. Donor age, sex, ethnicity and CMV serostatus were compiled alongside the repertoire data. Typing coverage differed by locus: A, B, C, DRB1 and DQB1 were typed in roughly 620-630 donors, DQA1 in about 550, DPA1 in 600 to 610, and DPB1 in around 490. Because of strong linkage in the cohort, roughly 5 DR-DQ haplotypes were treated as single units for association and clustering. On average, roughly 250,000 unique TCR beta nucleotide sequences were sequenced per donor among fewer than 500 genotyped donors of the cohort, with 15% to 20% of those sequences being non-productive. The study used immunosequencing to profile the T cell repertoires of hundreds of subjects and linked those repertoires to cytomegalovirus serostatus.

The cohort was made up of 650 to 700 healthy bone marrow donors. At the time of sampling, every cohort member was nominally healthy, though immune exposures that went unrecorded were likely present. The donor was CMV seronegative and belonged to the group of more than 300 seronegative cohort members. A peripheral blood sample was collected from each donor, and TCR beta sequencing was performed on peripheral blood mononuclear cells. Genomic DNA extraction from the blood cell samples was performed with the Qiagen DNeasy Blood Extraction Kit. To prepare the library, the immunoSEQ multiplex PCR assay was applied. For the multiplex PCR, a mixture combining 60 forward primers for TCR Vbeta segments and 13 reverse primers for TCR Jbeta segments was used. A multiplex PCR assay on genomic DNA amplified the CDR3 region of rearranged TCR beta genes. Amplified TCR beta libraries were sequenced as 87-base-pair reads on the Illumina HiSeq System. As for how the authors treated the data: A later analysis counted 75 million to 100 million unique TCR beta chains across the 550 to 750 repertoires, and some 11 million of these chains were shared by at least two donors. To remove PCR and sequencing errors, raw reads were error-corrected and collapsed into unique sequences using a nearest-neighbor algorithm that merged closely related sequences. CDR3 sequences were aligned to IMGT reference sequences to assign V, D and J gene segments. For a sequence to be retained, at least a six-nucleotide match to both a V gene segment and a J gene segment was required. Rearrangements were classified as productive when the CDR3 lacked stop codons and remained in frame with V and J, and all other rearrangements were classified as non-productive. Following IMGT convention, CDR3 was defined as the stretch from the second conserved V-encoded cysteine up to the conserved J-encoded phenylalanine. In an earlier analysis of 500 to 650 of the donors, sequences lacking an unambiguous match to a single V gene segment were excluded. An earlier analysis of several hundred of the donors classified V segments as functional when productive rearrangements were above 56.7% and as segregating when the standard deviation between donors was above 5%. To diagnose cytomegalovirus status from the catalog of TCR beta chain sequences, a statistical classification framework was built. In a later analysis, V and J genes were assigned by comparing TCR nucleotide sequences against IMGT/GENE-DB human TR gene sequences. Using the TCRdist pipeline, a later analysis assigned CDR3 sequences along with most-parsimonious VDJ recombination scenarios. In a later analysis, each TCR beta chain was defined by its CDR3 amino acid sequence together with its V-gene family, and reads lacking a unique V-gene family were excluded. To address suspected cross-contamination and a sequencing artifact, a later analysis removed roughly 640 highly shared, low-generation-probability nucleotide sequences. For each public chain, a later analysis derived a clonal expansion index from normalized ranks of inferred template counts within each repertoire. A later analysis computed generation probabilities with a VDJ recombination model fitted to out-of-frame rearrangements, and checked the results against IGoR. Hypergeometric tests were used in a later analysis to score TCR-TCR, TCR-HLA and TCR-CMV co-occurrence, with a repertoire-size bias correction applied to the TCR pairs. False discovery rates were estimated in a later analysis by permuting HLA or CMV assignments 20 times. In a later analysis, co-occurring TCRs were grouped using DBSCAN, and TCRdist sequence similarity was added for clustering within HLA-allele-positive subsets. Repertoires with fewer than 30,000 or more than 120,000 public chains were left out of co-occurrence clustering, as were five repertoires with anomalous nucleotide sharing. In its TCRdb copy, this immuneACCESS table keeps in-frame sequences only and misses some clones. Where compared with another copy, unresolved V genes explain less than half of these, and the others have no known cause. V and J calls plus clone size are reproduced from that table; the DNA served to infer D and trimming. The sample includes around 190,000 clones, with around 80% observed a single time. The ten top clones hold more than 1.5% of the sample.

With respect to this clone: Its antigen remains unidentified. No per-base quality is available; no much larger clone lies one base away.

The CDR3 sequence holds 15 residues, the cysteine and phenylalanine included. The read is trimmed to its CDR3 DNA, 45 bases read in frame from base 1. At the junction V is shortened by 5 bases and J by 7 bases; bases outside the gene matches: 10. CDR1 is given as MDHEN and CDR2 as SYDVKM, both from the germline V gene. The study at large found these results: The authors suggested that the approach could potentially be extended to other disease states and immunological phenotypes. A later genetic analysis associated a missense DCLRE1C variant with V-gene and J-gene trimming of TCR beta chains, and an independent cohort replicated the association. While some public TCRs were present in many individuals, most TCR sequences turned up only very rarely across donors. Only TCR beta chains were sequenced in this cohort, and the absence of alpha or paired-chain data limited detectable features. A further reported finding was that TCR beta sequences accurately predicted the HLA-A and HLA-B alleles for most subjects in the first cohort. A later analysis associated 16,951 TCR beta sequences with specific HLA alleles at a false discovery rate of 0.05. Correlated functional status among segregating V segments might reflect linkage disequilibrium, but an unknown experimental factor could not be ruled out. In a later analysis, most CMV-associated TCR beta chains were found to appear HLA-restricted, with HLA associations seemingly driven largely by CMV exposure. Several of the top co-occurrence clusters appeared to be linked to parvovirus B19, influenza, CMV and Epstein-Barr virus, according to a later analysis. The presence/absence analyses assumed that sequencing depth was roughly uniform across donors, and that assumption may not be true. In a later genetic analysis, fewer N-insertions in productive TCRs were reported among donors in an Asian-associated ancestry cluster than the roughly 670-donor mean. The study gave a list of around 170 TCR beta chains associated with cytomegalovirus. A cluster of highly shared sequence variants was judged likely to be a technical artifact of the sequencing pipeline. Because HLA typing was missing for some donors at each locus, association tests included only the typed subset. Three of the identified cytomegalovirus-associated TCR beta chains were confirmed in vitro to be specific for cytomegalovirus antigens. The earlier analysis of about 600 of the donors excluded around 17 rarely observed V segments, including chromosome 9 orphons, because counts were too low. Because the 87-base-pair reads could not distinguish some IMGT-functional V segments, including TRBV6-2 and TRBV6-3, those segments were excluded. A later analysis found that HLA-associated TCR beta chains were more clonally expanded and had lower generation probabilities than equally common non-associated chains. CMV serostatus was the only immune exposure information available for the cohort. Broadly in line with IMGT annotations, most TCR beta V segments showed up in productive rearrangements about 90% or about 30% of the time in an earlier analysis of under 700 of the donors. In both the original and validation cohorts, the classifier was reported to diagnose cytomegalovirus status with high specificity and sensitivity. According to a later analysis, TCR association rates differed among HLA loci, with DRB1 alleles showing the most associated TCRs and HLA-C alleles showing the fewest. When HLA alleles, especially DR and DQ, strongly co-occurred, attributing TCR associations to individual alleles was difficult.

The rearranged chain carries TRBV28 and TRBJ1-4; TRBD1 matches 7 bases in the middle. The origin of this receptor is a man younger than 35 in good health and CMV-seronegative. The sequenced sample was PBMCs. The CDR3 corresponds to CASSIPGTALEKLFF. The bases are TGTGCCAGCAGTATACCCGGGACAGCTCTTGAAAAACTGTTTTTT.